These 5 T cell receptor beta chains came from one sample sequenced in a study of molecular identifiers for immune sequencing clone quantification. TCRdb redid the calling of the PCR reads with MiXCR, one entry per CDR3 protein. The table lists approximately 12,000 distinct CDR3 sequences, roughly 15% of them singletons, with around 1.6% in the top ten. The specimen was naive CD8+ T cells from blood, with Jurkat cell RNA spiked in. Subset reported: FACS-sorted CD8+CD4-CCR7+CD45RA+ naive T cells. All receptors come from a human donor in good health. Some libraries in this study had Jurkat cell RNA spiked in.

This clonotype has at least ten counts. The V gene is TRBV19, the J gene TRBJ1-1, with no clear D. The CDR3 runs to 12 residues. V lost 3 bases and J lost 5, with 7 bases in between. The germline V gene encodes CDR1 LNHDA and CDR2 SQIVND (reference sequence). The CDR3 loop is CASSILGTEAFF. For the CDR3, the DNA is TGTGCCAGTAGTATCCTAGGAACTGAAGCTTTCTTT. Supplemented by reference TRBV19 and TRBJ1-1, the full variable domain reads DGGITQSPKYLFRKEGQNVTLSCEQNLNHDAMYWYRQDPGQGLRLIYYSQIVNDFQKGDIAEGYSVSREKKESFPLTVTSAQKNPTAFYLCASSILGTEAFFGQGTRLTVV.

This clonotype is medium-sized (0.01 to 0.1%) in the sample. The chain carries TRBV19 and TRBJ1-1, with D hard to call. Trimming took off 3 bases at V and 0 bases at J, with 17 bases between the two ends. The V gene's germline CDR1 is LNHDA and CDR2 SQIVND (reference sequence). CDR3 length: 17 residues. The CDR3 reads CASSMRGDPPMNTEAFF. CDR3 in DNA: TGTGCCAGTAGTATGAGAGGAGACCCCCCCATGAACACTGAAGCTTTCTTT.

Relative to its sample, this clonotype is medium-sized. The CDR3 DNA sequence: TGTGCCAGCAGTTTACAGGGATTCGTCAGGGAGCAGTTCTTC. As protein: CASSLQGFVREQFF. The chain is built from TRBV6-5 and TRBJ2-1, with D perhaps matching TRBD1 (6 bases). Trimming took 4 bases from V and 10 from J, leaving 17 bases between them. The CDR3 is 14 amino acids. Per the germline V gene, CDR1 is MNHEY and CDR2 is SVGAGI.

Judged by abundance, this clonotype is medium-sized (0.01 to 0.1%). The chain carries TRBV6-1 and TRBJ1-5; 7 bases fit TRBD1. Trimming took 3 bases from V and 14 from J; bases not matched to a gene: 13. The CDR3 runs 14 residues. Germline V gives CDR1 MNHNS, CDR2 SASEGT. CDR3 coding DNA: TGTGCCAGCAGTGATTTAACTGCCGGGACAGCGGAGCATTTT. It translates to CASSDLTAGTAEHF.

This clonotype was found many times. The chain carries TRBV12-3 or TRBV12-4 and TRBJ2-5, with 11 nucleotides matching TRBD1. This CDR3 contains 15 residues. V lost 4 bases, J lost 4 bases, and 5 bases stayed unmatched. CDR3 loop: CASSSRTGGPETQYF. CDR3 DNA: TGTGCCAGCAGTTCCCGGACAGGGGGCCCAGAGACCCAGTACTTC.